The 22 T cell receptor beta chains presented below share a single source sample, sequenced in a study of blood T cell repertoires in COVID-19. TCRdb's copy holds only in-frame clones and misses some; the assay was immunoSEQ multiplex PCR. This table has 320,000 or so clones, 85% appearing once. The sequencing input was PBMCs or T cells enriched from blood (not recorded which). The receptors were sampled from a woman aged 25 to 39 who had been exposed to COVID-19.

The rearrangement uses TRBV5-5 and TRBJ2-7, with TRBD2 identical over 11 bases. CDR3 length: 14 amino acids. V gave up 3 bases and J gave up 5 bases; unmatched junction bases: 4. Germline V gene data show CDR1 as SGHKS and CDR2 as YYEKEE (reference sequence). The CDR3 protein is CASSYSGGADEQYF. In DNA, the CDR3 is TGTGCCAGCAGCTATAGCGGGGGGGCTGACGAGCAGTACTTC. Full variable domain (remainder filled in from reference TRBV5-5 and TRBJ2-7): DAGVTQSPTHLIKTRGQQVTLRCSPISGHKSVSWYQQVLGQGPQFIFQYYEKEERGRGNFPDRFSARQFPNYSSELNVNALLLGDSALYLCASSYSGGADEQYFGPGTRLTVT.

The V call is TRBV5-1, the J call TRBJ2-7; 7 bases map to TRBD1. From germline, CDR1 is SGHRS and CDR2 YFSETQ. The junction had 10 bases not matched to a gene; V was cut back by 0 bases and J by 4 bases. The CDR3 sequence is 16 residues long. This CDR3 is CASSLASTGDLYEQYF. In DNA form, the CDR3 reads TGCGCCAGCAGCTTGGCCAGTACAGGGGATCTATACGAGCAGTACTTC.

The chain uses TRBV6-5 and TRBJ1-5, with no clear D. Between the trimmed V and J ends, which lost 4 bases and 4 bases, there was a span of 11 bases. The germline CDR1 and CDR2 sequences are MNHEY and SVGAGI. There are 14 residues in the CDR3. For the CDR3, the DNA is TGTGCCAGCAGTTTGGCCCCGGGAAATCAGCCCCAGCATTTT. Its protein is CASSLAPGNQPQHF.

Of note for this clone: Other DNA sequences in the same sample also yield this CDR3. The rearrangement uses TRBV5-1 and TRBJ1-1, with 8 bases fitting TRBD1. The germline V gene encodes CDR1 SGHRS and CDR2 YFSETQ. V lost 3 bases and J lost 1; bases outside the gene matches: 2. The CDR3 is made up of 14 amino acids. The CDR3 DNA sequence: TGCGCCAGCAGCTCCGGGACAGGGAACACTGAAGCTTTCTTT. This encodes CASSSGTGNTEAFF.

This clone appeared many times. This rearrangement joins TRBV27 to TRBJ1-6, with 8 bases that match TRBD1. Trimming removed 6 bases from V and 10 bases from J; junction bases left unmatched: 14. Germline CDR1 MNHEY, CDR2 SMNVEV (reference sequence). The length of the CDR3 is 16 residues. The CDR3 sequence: CASRPIWTGNSSPLHF. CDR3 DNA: TGTGCCAGCAGACCTATTTGGACAGGGAATTCCTCACCCCTCCACTTT.

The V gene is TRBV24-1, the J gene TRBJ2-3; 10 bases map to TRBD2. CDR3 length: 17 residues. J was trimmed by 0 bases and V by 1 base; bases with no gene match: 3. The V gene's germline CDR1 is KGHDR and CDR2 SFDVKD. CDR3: CATSDLTSGTSTDTQYF. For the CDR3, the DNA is TGTGCCACCAGTGATTTAACTAGCGGGACTAGCACAGATACGCAGTATTTT.

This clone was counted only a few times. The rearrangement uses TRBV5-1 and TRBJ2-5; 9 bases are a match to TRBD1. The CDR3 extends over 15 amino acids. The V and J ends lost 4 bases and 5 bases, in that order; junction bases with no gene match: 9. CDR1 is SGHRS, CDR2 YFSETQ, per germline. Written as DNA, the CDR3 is TGCGCCAGCAGCGCGGGGACAGGGCGGGATGAGACCCAGTACTTC. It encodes CASSAGTGRDETQYF.

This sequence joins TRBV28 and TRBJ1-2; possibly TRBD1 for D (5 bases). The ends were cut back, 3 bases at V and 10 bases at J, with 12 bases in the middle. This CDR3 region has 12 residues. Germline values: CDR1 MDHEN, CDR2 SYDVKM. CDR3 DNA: TGTGCCAGCAGTTTTAGGGCAGGGTACTACACCTTC. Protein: CASSFRAGYYTF.

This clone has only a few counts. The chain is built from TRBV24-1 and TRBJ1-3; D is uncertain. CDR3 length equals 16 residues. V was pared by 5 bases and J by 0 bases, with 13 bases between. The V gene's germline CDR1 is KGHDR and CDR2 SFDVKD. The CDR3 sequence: CATSAEVYSSGNTIYF. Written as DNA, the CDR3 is TGTGCCACCAGTGCCGAAGTTTACTCCTCTGGAAACACCATATATTTT.

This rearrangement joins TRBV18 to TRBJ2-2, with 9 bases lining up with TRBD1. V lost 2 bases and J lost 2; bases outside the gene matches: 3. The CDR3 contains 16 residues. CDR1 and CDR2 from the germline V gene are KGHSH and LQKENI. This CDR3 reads CASSPRTGGNTGELFF. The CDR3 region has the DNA TGTGCCAGCTCACCAAGAACAGGGGGCAACACCGGGGAGCTGTTTTTT.

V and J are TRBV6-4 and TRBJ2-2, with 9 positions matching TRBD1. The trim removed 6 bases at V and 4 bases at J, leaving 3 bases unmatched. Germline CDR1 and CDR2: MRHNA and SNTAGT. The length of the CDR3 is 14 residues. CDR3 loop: CASSRDRVTGELFF. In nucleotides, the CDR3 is TGTGCCAGCAGCAGGGACAGGGTCACCGGGGAGCTGTTTTTT.

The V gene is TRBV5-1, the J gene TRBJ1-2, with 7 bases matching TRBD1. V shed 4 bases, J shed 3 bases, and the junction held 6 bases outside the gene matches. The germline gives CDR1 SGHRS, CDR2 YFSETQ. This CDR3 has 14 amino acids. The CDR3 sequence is CASSRGQVDYGYTF. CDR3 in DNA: TGCGCCAGCAGCCGTGGACAGGTAGACTATGGCTACACCTTC.

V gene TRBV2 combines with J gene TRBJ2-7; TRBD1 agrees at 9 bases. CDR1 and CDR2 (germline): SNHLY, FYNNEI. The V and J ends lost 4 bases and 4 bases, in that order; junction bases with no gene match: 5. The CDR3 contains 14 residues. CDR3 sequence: CASSVLTGGYEQYF. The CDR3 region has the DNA TGTGCCAGCAGTGTCTTGACAGGGGGTTACGAGCAGTACTTC.

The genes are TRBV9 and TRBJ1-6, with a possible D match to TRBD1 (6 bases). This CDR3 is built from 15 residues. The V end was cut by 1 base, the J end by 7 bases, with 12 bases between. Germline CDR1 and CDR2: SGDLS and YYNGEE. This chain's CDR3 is CASSVSTGRNSPLHF. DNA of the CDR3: TGTGCCAGCAGCGTATCTACAGGGCGAAATTCACCCCTCCACTTT. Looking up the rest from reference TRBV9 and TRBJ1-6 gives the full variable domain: DSGVTQTPKHLITATGQRVTLRCSPRSGDLSVYWYQQSLDQGLQFLIQYYNGEERAKGNILERFSAQQFPDLHSELNLSSLELGDSALYFCASSVSTGRNSPLHFGNGTRLTVT.

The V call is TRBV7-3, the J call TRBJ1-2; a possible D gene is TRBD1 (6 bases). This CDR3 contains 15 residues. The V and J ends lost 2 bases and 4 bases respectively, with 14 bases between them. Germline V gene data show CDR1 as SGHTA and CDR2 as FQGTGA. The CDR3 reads CASSLSYRDGYGYTF. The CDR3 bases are TGTGCCAGCAGCTTATCTTACAGGGATGGCTATGGCTACACCTTC.

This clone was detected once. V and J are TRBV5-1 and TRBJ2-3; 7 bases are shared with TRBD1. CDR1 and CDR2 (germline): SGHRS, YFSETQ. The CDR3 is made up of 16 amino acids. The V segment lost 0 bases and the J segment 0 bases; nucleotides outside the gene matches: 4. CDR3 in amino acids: CASSLEGTDSTDTQYF. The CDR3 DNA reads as TGCGCCAGCAGCTTGGAAGGGACAGATAGCACAGATACGCAGTATTTT. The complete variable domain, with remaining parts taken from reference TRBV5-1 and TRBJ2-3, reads KAGVTQTPRYLIKTRGQQVTLSCSPISGHRSVSWYQQTPGQGLQFLFEYFSETQRNKGNFPGRFSGRQFSNSRSEMNVSTLELGDSALYLCASSLEGTDSTDTQYFGPGTRLTVL.

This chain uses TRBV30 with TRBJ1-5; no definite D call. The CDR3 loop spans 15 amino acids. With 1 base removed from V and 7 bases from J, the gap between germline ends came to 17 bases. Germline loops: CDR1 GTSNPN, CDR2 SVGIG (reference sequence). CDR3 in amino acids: CAWSAGSSIGQPQHF. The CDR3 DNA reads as TGTGCCTGGAGTGCGGGGTCTTCTATTGGACAGCCCCAGCATTTT.

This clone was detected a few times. Here the CDR3 reads CASSPPTVNEQFF. As DNA, the CDR3 is TGTGCCAGCTCACCACCTACGGTCAATGAGCAGTTCTTC. The rearrangement links TRBV18 to TRBJ2-1; D not resolved. This CDR3 is built from 13 residues. The V and J ends lost 0 bases and 6 bases respectively, with 6 bases between them. Per the germline V gene, CDR1 is KGHSH and CDR2 is LQKENI.

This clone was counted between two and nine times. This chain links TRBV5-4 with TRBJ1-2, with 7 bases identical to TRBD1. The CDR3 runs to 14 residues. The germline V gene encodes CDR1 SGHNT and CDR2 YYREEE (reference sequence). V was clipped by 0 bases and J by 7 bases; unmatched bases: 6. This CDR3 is CASSLAGQYTGYTF. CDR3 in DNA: TGTGCCAGCAGCTTGGCGGGACAGTATACTGGCTACACCTTC. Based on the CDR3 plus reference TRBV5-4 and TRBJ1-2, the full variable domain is ETGVTQSPTHLIKTRGQQVTLRCSSQSGHNTVSWYQQALGQGPQFIFQYYREEENGRGNFPPRFSGLQFPNYSSELNVNALELDDSALYLCASSLAGQYTGYTFGSGTRLTVV.

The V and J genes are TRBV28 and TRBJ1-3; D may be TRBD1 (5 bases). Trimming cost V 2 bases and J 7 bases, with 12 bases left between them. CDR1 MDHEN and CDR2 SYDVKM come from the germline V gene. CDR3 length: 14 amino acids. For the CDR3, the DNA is TGTGCCAGCAGTTTAGTCGGGGGTCGGAACACCATATATTTT. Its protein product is CASSLVGGRNTIYF.

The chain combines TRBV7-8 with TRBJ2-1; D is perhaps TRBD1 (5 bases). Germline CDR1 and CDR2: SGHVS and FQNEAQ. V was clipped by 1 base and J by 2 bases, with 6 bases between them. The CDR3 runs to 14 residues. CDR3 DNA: TGTGCCAGCAGCTTAGGGGGCACCTACAATGAGCAGTTCTTC. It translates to CASSLGGTYNEQFF.

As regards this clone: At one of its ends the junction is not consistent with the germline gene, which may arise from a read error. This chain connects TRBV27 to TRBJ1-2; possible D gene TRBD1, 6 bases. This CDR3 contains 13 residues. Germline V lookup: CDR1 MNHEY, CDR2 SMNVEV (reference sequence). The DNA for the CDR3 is TGTGCCAGCAGTCTATCAGGGGTGGGTGGCTACACCTTC. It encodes CASSLSGVGGYTF.